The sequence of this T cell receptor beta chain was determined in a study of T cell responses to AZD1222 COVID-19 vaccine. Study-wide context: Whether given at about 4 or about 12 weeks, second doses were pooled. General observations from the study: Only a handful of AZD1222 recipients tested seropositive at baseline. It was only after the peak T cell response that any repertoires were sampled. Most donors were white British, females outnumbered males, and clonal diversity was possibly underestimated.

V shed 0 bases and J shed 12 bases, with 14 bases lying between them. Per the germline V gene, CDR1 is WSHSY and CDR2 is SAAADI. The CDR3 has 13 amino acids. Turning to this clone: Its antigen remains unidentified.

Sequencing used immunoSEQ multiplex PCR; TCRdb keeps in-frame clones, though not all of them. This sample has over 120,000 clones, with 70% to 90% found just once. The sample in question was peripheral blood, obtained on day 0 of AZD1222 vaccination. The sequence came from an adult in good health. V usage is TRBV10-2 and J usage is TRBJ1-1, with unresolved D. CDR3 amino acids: CASSESPGNHPFF. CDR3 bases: TGCGCCAGCAGTGAGTCGCCGGGGAATCATCCTTTCTTT.